The TCR beta chain under discussion was sequenced for a study of pediatric ulcerative colitis. In the study overall: Ulcerative colitis patients had pancolitis or left-sided colitis, with confirming histology. Study-wide results and limits: Some T cells in rectal biopsies may come from blood, especially with overt colitis.

The protocol was immunoSEQ multiplex PCR, while the TCRdb copy is restricted to in-frame clones and leaves out a portion. In the table there are 35,000 or so clones, about three quarters of which are singletons. Germline assignment: CDR1 LGHNA and CDR2 YSLEER. V shed 0 bases, J shed 7 bases, and the junction held 4 bases outside the gene matches. The CDR3 covers 16 residues. This clone was detected a few times. As yet, its antigen is unknown. Rectal tissue came from one to two pinch biopsies taken at colonoscopy. The diagnostic colonoscopy in ulcerative colitis patients preceded any immunosuppressive treatment.

The J gene is TRBJ2-1, the V gene TRBV4-3; TRBD2 aligns across 12 bases. The source is a boy between 10 and 17 years old with moderate ulcerative colitis. The sample taken for sequencing was gut tissue. The CDR3 coding sequence is TGCGCCAGCAGCCAAGATTCTAGCGGGGGGGCAAATGAGCAGTTCTTC. Its protein is CASSQDSSGGANEQFF.